This record covers a single TCR beta chain. The record originates from a study of T-cell reconstitution after alpha-beta-depleted transplantation in children. Preparation of the TCRbeta library used unique molecular identifiers. TCRdb processed the PCR reads anew with MiXCR; each CDR3 protein has one entry. Of about 610,000 distinct CDR3 sequences in the sample, over 9.5% were seen once. Sequencing was performed on PBMCs from the stem cell graft donor, taken from the stem cell graft. The clonotype comes from a human donor who donated a stem cell graft to a child with acute myeloid leukemia.

CDR3 residues: CATSRDLGLAGTDTQYF. The CDR3 DNA follows: TGTGCCACCAGCAGAGATCTAGGGCTAGCGGGCACAGATACGCAGTATTTT. The chain links TRBV15 to TRBJ2-3; 7 bases are a match to TRBD2. The V segment lost 0 bases and the J segment 1 base; nucleotides outside the gene matches: 7. In germline, CDR1 is LNHNV, CDR2 YYDKDF (reference sequence). This CDR3 is built from 17 residues.